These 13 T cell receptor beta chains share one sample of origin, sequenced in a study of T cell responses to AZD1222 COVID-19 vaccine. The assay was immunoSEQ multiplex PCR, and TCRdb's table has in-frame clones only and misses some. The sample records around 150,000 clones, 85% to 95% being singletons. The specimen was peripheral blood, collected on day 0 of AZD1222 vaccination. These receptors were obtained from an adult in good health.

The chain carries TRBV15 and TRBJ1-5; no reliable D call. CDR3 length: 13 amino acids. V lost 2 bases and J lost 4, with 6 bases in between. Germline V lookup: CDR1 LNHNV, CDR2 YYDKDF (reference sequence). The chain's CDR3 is CATSRPENQPQHF. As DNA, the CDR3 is TGTGCCACCAGCAGACCCGAAAATCAGCCCCAGCATTTT.

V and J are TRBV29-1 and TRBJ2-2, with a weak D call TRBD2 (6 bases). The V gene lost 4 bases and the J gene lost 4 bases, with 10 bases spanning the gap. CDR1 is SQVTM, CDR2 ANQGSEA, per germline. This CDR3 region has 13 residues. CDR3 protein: CSVGGARTGELFF. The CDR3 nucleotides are TGCAGCGTTGGCGGGGCCCGCACCGGGGAGCTGTTTTTT.

The DNA for the CDR3 is TGTGCCTGGAGGCGGGACTCCAACACCGGGGAGCTGTTTTTT. Amino acid sequence: CAWRRDSNTGELFF. This chain links TRBV30 with TRBJ2-2; tentative D call: TRBD2 (6 bases). There are 14 residues in the CDR3. From germline, CDR1 is GTSNPN and CDR2 SVGIG (reference sequence). V gave up 3 bases and J gave up 2 bases, with 10 bases separating them. The whole variable domain, remainder taken from reference TRBV30 and TRBJ2-2, is SQTIHQWPATLVQPVGSPLSLECTVEGTSNPNLYWYRQAAGRGLQLLFYSVGIGQISSEVPQNLSASRPQDRQFILSSKKLLLSDSGFYLCAWRRDSNTGELFFGEGSRLTVL.

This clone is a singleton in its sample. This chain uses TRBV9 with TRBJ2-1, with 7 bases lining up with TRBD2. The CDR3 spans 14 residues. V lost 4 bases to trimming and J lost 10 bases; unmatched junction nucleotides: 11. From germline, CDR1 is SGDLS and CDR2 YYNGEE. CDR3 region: CASSPGRAMGEQFF. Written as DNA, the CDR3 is TGTGCCAGCAGCCCTGGGAGGGCCATGGGGGAGCAGTTCTTC.

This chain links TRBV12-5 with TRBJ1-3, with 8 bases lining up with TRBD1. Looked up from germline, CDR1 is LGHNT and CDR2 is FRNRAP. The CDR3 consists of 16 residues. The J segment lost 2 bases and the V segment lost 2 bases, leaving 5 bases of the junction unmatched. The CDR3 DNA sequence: TGTGCTAGTGGTTTGTATATACAGGGGGCTGGAAACACCATATATTTT. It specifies CASGLYIQGAGNTIYF. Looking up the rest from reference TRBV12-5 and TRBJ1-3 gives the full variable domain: DARVTQTPRHKVTEMGQEVTMRCQPILGHNTVFWYRQTMMQGLELLAYFRNRAPLDDSGMPKDRFSAEMPDATLATLKIQPSEPRDSAVYFCASGLYIQGAGNTIYFGEGSWLTVV.

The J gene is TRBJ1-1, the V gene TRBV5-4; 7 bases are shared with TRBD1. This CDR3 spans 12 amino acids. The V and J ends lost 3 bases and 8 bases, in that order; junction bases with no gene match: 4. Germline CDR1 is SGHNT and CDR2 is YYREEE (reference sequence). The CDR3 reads CASSYEGGEAFF. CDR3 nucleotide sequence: TGTGCCAGCAGCTACGAAGGGGGCGAAGCTTTCTTT.

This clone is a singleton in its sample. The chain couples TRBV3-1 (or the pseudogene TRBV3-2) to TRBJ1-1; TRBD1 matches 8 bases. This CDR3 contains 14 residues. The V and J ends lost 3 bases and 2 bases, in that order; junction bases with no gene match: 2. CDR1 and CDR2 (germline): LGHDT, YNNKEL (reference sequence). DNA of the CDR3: TGTGCCAGCAGCCATCAGGGGGCAAACACTGAAGCTTTCTTT. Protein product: CASSHQGANTEAFF.

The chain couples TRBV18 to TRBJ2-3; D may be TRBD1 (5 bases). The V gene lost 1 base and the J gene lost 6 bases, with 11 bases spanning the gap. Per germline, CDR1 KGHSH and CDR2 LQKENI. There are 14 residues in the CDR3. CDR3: CASSPLDSADTQYF. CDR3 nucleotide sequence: TGTGCCAGCTCACCACTAGACAGTGCGGATACGCAGTATTTT.

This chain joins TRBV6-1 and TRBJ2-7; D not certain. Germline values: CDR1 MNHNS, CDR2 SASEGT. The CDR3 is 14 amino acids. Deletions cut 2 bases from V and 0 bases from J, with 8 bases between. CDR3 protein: CASSELSFSYEQYF. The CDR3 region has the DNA TGTGCCAGCAGTGAACTGAGCTTCTCCTACGAGCAGTACTTC.

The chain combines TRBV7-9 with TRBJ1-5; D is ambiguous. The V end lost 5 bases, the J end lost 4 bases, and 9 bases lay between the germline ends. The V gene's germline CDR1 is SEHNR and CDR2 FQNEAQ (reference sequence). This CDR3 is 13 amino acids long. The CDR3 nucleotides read TGTGCCAGCAGCGCGTTTGGGAATCAGCCCCAGCATTTT. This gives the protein CASSAFGNQPQHF. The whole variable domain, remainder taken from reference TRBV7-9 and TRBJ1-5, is DTGVSQNPRHKITKRGQNVTFRCDPISEHNRLYWYRQTLGQGPEFLTYFQNEAQLEKSRLLSDRFSAERPKGSFSTLEIQRTEQGDSAMYLCASSAFGNQPQHFGDGTRLSIL.

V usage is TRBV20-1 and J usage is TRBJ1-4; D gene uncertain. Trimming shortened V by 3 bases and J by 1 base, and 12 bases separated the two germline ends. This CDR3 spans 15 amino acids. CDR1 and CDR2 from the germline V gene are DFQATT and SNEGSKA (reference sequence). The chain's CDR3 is CSASNWRGTNEKLFF. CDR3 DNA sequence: TGCAGTGCTAGTAACTGGAGAGGAACTAATGAAAAACTGTTTTTT.

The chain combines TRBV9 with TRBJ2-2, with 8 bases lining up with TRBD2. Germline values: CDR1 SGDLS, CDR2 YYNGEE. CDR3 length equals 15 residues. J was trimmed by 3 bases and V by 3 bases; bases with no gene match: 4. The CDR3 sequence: CASSARTSYTGELFF. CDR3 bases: TGTGCCAGCAGCGCCAGGACTAGCTACACCGGGGAGCTGTTTTTT.

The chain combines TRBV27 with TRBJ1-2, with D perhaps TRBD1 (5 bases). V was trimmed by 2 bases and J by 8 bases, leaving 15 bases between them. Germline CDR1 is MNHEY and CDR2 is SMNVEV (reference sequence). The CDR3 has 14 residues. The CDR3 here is CASSLGTRGVGYTF. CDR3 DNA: TGTGCCAGCAGTTTAGGTACTCGGGGGGTCGGCTACACCTTC.